This T cell receptor beta chain was sequenced for a study of technical replicates of blood from a handful of donors. The V end lost 3 bases, the J end lost 9 bases, and 6 bases lay between the germline ends. CDR1 and CDR2 (germline): SGHAT, FQNNGV. The CDR3 contains 11 residues. Profiling relied on immunoSEQ multiplex PCR, and the TCRdb table lists in-frame clones only, not all of them. Here the sample spans 65,000 to 90,000 clones, about 90% being singletons. What was sequenced was T cells isolated from PBMCs. V gene TRBV11-2 combines with J gene TRBJ2-1, with D possibly being TRBD2 (5 bases). This TCR derives from a human donor in good health. CDR3 in DNA: TGTGCCAGCAGCTTCCGGGGTGAGCAGTTCTTC. It yields the protein CASSFRGEQFF.